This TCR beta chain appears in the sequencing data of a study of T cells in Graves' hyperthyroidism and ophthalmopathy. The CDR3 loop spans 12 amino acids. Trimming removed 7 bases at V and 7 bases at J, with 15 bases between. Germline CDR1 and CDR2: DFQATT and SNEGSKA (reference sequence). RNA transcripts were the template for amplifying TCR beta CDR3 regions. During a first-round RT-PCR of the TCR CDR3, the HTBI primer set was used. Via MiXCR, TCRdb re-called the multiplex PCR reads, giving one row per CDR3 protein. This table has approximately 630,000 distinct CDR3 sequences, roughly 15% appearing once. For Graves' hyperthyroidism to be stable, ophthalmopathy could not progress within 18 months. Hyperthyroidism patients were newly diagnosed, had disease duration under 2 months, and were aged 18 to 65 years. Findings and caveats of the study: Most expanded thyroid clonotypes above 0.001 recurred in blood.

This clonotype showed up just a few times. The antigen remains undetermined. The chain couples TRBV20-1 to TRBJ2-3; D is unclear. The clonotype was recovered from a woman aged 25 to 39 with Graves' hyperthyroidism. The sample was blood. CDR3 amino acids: CSVPYGLYTQYF. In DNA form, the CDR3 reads TGCAGTGTCCCCTACGGTCTGTATACGCAGTATTTT.